This T cell receptor (beta chain) was sequenced for a study of cytomegalovirus exposure and HLA in healthy donors. Use of 60 Vbeta and 13 Jbeta primers characterized the PCR. Sequenced by immunoSEQ multiplex PCR; TCRdb stores in-frame clones only, minus some. The sample contains around 130,000 clones, approximately 82% of which appear only once. Of note for this clone: Its antigen is undetermined.

Study-level findings and limits: TRBV6-2, TRBV6-3 and other indistinguishable V segments were excluded. Being productive about 90% or about 30% of the time was typical of most TCR beta V segments in an earlier analysis.

With V trimmed by 4 bases and J by 6 bases, 11 bases remained unmatched. This CDR3 is built from 16 residues. CDR1 is LGHNA, CDR2 YNFKEQ, per germline. The specimen was PBMCs. The receptor was isolated from a boy under 10 years old in good health and CMV-seronegative. The chain has TRBV4-2 and TRBJ2-2; 7 bases line up with TRBD2. CDR3 in DNA: TGTGCCAGCAGCCCCCTGCCCAGCGGGAAGGCCGGGGAGCTGTTTTTT. It codes for CASSPLPSGKAGELFF.